These T cell receptor beta chains were read from a single sample in a study of sequential checkpoint blockade in melanoma. Assay: immunoSEQ multiplex PCR; the TCRdb copy retains only in-frame clones and omits some. Of fewer than 35,000 clones listed, around nine tenths were seen once; the top ten hold about a fifth. The sequencing here drew on CD8+ T cells sorted from blood (inferred from file names), taken from a patient given nivolumab and ipilimumab in sequence. The receptors stem from a human donor with melanoma. The CDR3 runs from the conserved cysteine through the conserved F or W. Fields, in order: V gene, J gene, CDR3 length, CDR3 protein.

TRBV5-4	TRBJ1-1	15	CASSRQAGLNTEAFF
TRBV7-9	TRBJ2-6	13	CASSLPGANVLTF
TRBV4-2	TRBJ2-5	16	CASSHPTSGGFETQYF
TRBV5-5	TRBJ2-5	12	CASSLGVETQYF
TRBV5-1	TRBJ2-3	16	CASSLVTERSTDTQYF
TRBV5-4	TRBJ2-7	14	CASSWELATYEQYF
TRBV4-3	TRBJ2-1	15	CASSQDGSSDNEQFF
TRBV7-8	TRBJ1-6	15	CASSSAAASNSPLHF
TRBV27	TRBJ2-7	16	CASSPELGVGVYEQYF
TRBV4-3	TRBJ2-7	13	CASSPGHTYEQYF
TRBV7-9	TRBJ1-2	13	CASSYQGTYGYTF
TRBV28	TRBJ2-1	14	CASSLWASGGPGFF
TRBV10-3	TRBJ2-7	15	CAISDGTSGSGEQYF
TRBV12-5	TRBJ2-5	16	CASGLNLAGVQETQYF
TRBV5-5	TRBJ2-7	13	CASSLWGGYEQYF
TRBV18	TRBJ2-7	14	CASSPREGRLEQYF
TRBV19	TRBJ2-7	15	CASSITGVGSYEQYF
TRBV10-2	TRBJ2-7	13	CASSEGGPYEQYF
TRBV29-1	TRBJ2-4	11	CSCLAKNIQYF
TRBV2	TRBJ1-5	16	CASSRPGTGVPQPQHF
TRBV27	TRBJ2-4	15	CASSFSPVAKNIQYF
TRBV7-2	TRBJ1-2	15	CASTPSGRVGYGYTF
TRBV12-5	TRBJ1-2	12	CASGRVGYGYTF
TRBV9	TRBJ2-3	14	CASSAGGGPDTQYF
TRBV27	TRBJ2-7	16	CASSYRTGTGHHEQYF
TRBV6-1	TRBJ2-7	12	CAGSTGGHEQYF
TRBV19	TRBJ2-1	15	CASSTDRGFFNEQFF
TRBV4-3	TRBJ1-1	17	CASSHTVTGDGSTEAFF
TRBV28	TRBJ2-7	15	CASSLIIGGSYEQYF
TRBV4-1	TRBJ1-4	16	CASSLRTGGEYEKLFF
TRBV6-5	TRBJ1-1	12	CASRDRRTEAFF
TRBV30	TRBJ2-7	13	CAWGTGNFYEQYF
TRBV23-1	TRBJ2-2	20	CASSREGRPWRRTNTGELFF
TRBV7-9	TRBJ2-1	17	CASSPRGLAVSVHEQFF
TRBV28	TRBJ2-7	14	CASSSDYTPYEQYF
TRBV6-5	TRBJ1-2	14	CASTDPWGGYGYTF
TRBV4-3	TRBJ2-1	18	CASSQVPSGRAAYNEQFF
TRBV6-5	TRBJ1-2	13	CASSYGGNYGYTF
TRBV28	TRBJ1-4	14	CASSFVQGVEKLFF
TRBV19	TRBJ1-1	13	CASTTEENTEAFF
TRBV27	TRBJ2-1	17	CASSLRGASGSYNEQFF
TRBV7-9	TRBJ1-1	15	CASSLGGEGNTEAFF
TRBV30	TRBJ2-7	13	CAWSDTSPYEQYF
TRBV7-2	TRBJ2-7	13	CASSFGGPYEQYF
TRBV6-5	TRBJ2-7	13	CASSKDYPYEQYF
TRBV28	TRBJ2-5	15	CASSSRQTRGETQYF
TRBV5-4	TRBJ2-6	16	CASSLGQGPLANVLTF
TRBV5-5	TRBJ2-7	16	CASSLGLGTGLYEQYF
TRBV7-9	TRBJ2-1	14	CASSLAISSNEQFF
TRBV28	TRBJ1-5	15	CASSLIGQGGQPQHF
TRBV19	TRBJ2-5	15	CASSSQGGRTTRQYF
TRBV5-1	TRBJ2-5	18	CASSLENGWTGGDETQYF
TRBV4-3	TRBJ1-1	14	CASSQAVVYTEAFF
TRBV10-3	TRBJ1-1	14	CAIAGVDRNTEAFF